The T cell receptor beta chain under discussion was sequenced for a study of shared clonotypes between healthy human individuals. Study at large: Each donor had three CD4 naive, three CD4 memory, two CD8 naive and one CD8 memory plate.

Study-wide results and limits: It was anticipated that sequencing depth would influence how many clonotypes donors shared.

Remarks on this clone: Its matching antigen is unknown.

Naive CD8 cells were CD45RO-negative, positively selected for CCR7, excluding terminally differentiated effector memory CD45RA+ cells. The assay used deep level. In the authors' workflow: In the immunoSEQ data, sequences were junction-only and lacked quality scores, so filtering differed. Profiled with immunoSEQ multiplex PCR; TCRdb holds only in-frame clones, not every one. From that table come the V and J calls and clone size; the DNA was used to work out D and trimming. Of about 700,000 clones detected, around 92% appear once; the ten largest clones hold 24%. The CDR3 is 18 residues long. V lost 3 bases and J lost 3; bases outside the gene matches: 17. Germline loops: CDR1 MNHNS, CDR2 SASEGT.

The sequence came from a man aged 25-45 years in good health. The chain has TRBV6-1 and TRBJ2-7, with TRBD1 matching 7 bases. The sequencing sample was made of naive CD8+ T cells sorted from blood. The CDR3 nucleotides read TGTGCCAGCAGTGACCCCTCCGAGCCGGGGACAGTTTACTACGAGCAGTACTTC. Protein sequence: CASSDPSEPGTVYYEQYF.